This T cell receptor (beta chain) was identified during a study of blood T cell repertoires in COVID-19. Across the whole study: T cells, B-cell-depleted T cells, or PBMCs supplied cDNA or gDNA.

Per the original data handling: Researchers report that nucleated cell counts were estimated from reference gene primer amplification. The method was immunoSEQ multiplex PCR; TCRdb's version includes in-frame clones alone and lacks a portion of them. V, J and clone size are taken as reported in that table, and D and trimming were inferred from the DNA itself. The sample carries 130,000 to 150,000 clones, roughly 86% recorded once. Sequenced input: peripheral blood. The sequence came from a human donor in a cohort sampled during active COVID-19.

The CDR3 bases are TGTGCCAGCTCACGGTGGGACAGGGATCGCACAGATACGCAGTATTTT. The encoded protein is CASSRWDRDRTDTQYF. This chain links TRBV18 with TRBJ2-3, with 9 nucleotides matching TRBD1. Germline-derived CDR1 and CDR2 are KGHSH and LQKENI. J was trimmed by 1 base and V by 4 bases; bases with no gene match: 6. This CDR3 has 16 residues.